The T cell receptor (beta chain) described here comes from a study of blood T cell repertoires in COVID-19. In the study overall: The United States, Italy and Spain supplied acute and convalescent COVID-19 samples.

The V and J ends lost 0 bases and 8 bases respectively, with 10 bases between them. Germline values: CDR1 MNHEY, CDR2 SVGAGI. This CDR3 spans 13 amino acids. Sequencing was performed with immunoSEQ multiplex PCR; in TCRdb, only in-frame clones are kept and a portion is missing. Of about 190,000 clones in the sample, approximately 78% are singletons; the top ten hold around 2.8%. The genes are TRBV6-5 and TRBJ1-1; no definite D call. The sequence derives from an elderly woman with active or convalescent COVID-19. The sequencing input was peripheral blood. The CDR3 nucleotides read TGTGCCAGCAGTTACTCGAGCGGGTCGGAAGCTTTCTTT. It specifies CASSYSSGSEAFF.